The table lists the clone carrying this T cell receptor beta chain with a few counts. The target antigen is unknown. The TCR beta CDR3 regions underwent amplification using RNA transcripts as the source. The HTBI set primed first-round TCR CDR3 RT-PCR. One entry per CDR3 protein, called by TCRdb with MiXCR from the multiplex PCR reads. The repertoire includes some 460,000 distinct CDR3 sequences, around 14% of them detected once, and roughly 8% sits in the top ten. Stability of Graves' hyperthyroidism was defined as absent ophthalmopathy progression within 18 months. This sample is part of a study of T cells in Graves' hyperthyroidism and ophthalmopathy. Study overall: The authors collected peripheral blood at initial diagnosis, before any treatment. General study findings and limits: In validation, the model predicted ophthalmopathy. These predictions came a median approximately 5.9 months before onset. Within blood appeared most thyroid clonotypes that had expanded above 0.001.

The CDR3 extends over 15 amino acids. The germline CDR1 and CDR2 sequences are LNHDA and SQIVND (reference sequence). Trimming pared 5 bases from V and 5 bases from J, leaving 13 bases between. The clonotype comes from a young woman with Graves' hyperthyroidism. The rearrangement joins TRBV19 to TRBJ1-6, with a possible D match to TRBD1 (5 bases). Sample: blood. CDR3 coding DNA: TGTGCCAGTAGTGCCCGGGACGGTCATAATTCACCCCTCCACTTT. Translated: CASSARDGHNSPLHF.